This note documents a single T cell receptor beta chain sequence. The sample belongs to a study of T cell responses to AZD1222 COVID-19 vaccine. Repertoires were generated with immunoSEQ multiplex PCR, while TCRdb's copy carries only in-frame clones and drops some. The profile shows 55,000 to 70,000 clones, roughly 87% of them singletons. The V end was cut by 5 bases, the J end by 4 bases, with 11 bases between. This CDR3 has 13 amino acids. Germline CDR1 reads LNHDA; CDR2 reads SQIVND (reference sequence). Sequenced here: peripheral blood, sampled 28 days after the second AZD1222 dose. The chain uses TRBV19 and TRBJ1-1, with TRBD1 as a possible D gene (6 bases). The TCR comes from an adult who received the AZD1222 COVID-19 vaccine. The CDR3 here is CASSLGAGTEAFF. DNA of the CDR3: TGTGCCAGTAGTTTGGGGGCTGGCACTGAAGCTTTCTTT.